A selection of T cell receptor beta chains follows, all from one sample in a study of T cell responses to AZD1222 COVID-19 vaccine. The repertoire was sequenced with immunoSEQ multiplex PCR; TCRdb's copy has only in-frame clones and lacks some. The table lists 120,000 or so clones, 88% of them singletons. The sequencing here drew on peripheral blood, taken on day 0 of AZD1222 vaccination. These receptors came from an adult in good health. Both conserved end residues are part of each CDR3. Fields, in order: J gene, clone size, V gene, D gene, CDR3 DNA, CDR3 protein. The D gene is left open where the match is weak. The size of a clone is reported for some rows only, either as once, few or many, or as a class for expanded clones.

TRBJ2-5 - TRBV21-1 - TGTGCCAGCCCTGAAACCGTTAACCGGGACTTAAGTGAGCCTTTGGCCCAGTACTTC CASPETVNRDLSEPLAQYF
TRBJ1-2 - TRBV28 - TGTGCCAGCAGTTTACCGATTTTCCCGAGTAACTATGGCTACACCTTC CASSLPIFPSNYGYTF
TRBJ1-5 - TRBV12-3/TRBV12-4 - TGTGCCAGCAGTTTAGCGGGCAATCAGCCCCAGCATTTT CASSLAGNQPQHF
TRBJ1-1 - TRBV7-9 - TGTGCCAGCAGCTTAGACGAGAACACTGAAGCTTTCTTT CASSLDENTEAFF
TRBJ2-6 - TRBV2 - TGTGCCAGCAGTGAGGGTCAGTTGGGGGCCAACGTCCTGACTTTC CASSEGQLGANVLTF
TRBJ1-1 few TRBV10-3 - TGTGCCATCAGACGTCTCGACACTGAAGCTTTCTTT CAIRRLDTEAFF
TRBJ1-2 - TRBV5-4 - TGTGCCAGCAGCTCCTCGAACTATGGCTACACCTTC CASSSSNYGYTF
TRBJ1-5 - TRBV5-5 - TGTGCCAGCAGCCCGCAAGGGGGACATTCGCGTCAGCCCCAGCATTTT CASSPQGGHSRQPQHF
TRBJ2-3 - TRBV10-1 - TGCGCCAGCAGTGAGTTGGGGTCAGATACGCAGTATTTT CASSELGSDTQYF
TRBJ1-5 many TRBV7-8 - TGTGCCAGTCAAGATGGGGCGAATCAGCCCCAGCATTTT CASQDGANQPQHF